This TCR beta chain comes out of a study of cytomegalovirus exposure and HLA in healthy donors. Study-wide background: It was reported in a later analysis that the same platform had been used for the 120 validation repertoires as for the 666 first-cohort repertoires.

Study-level findings and limits: According to the study, 160 or so TCR beta chains were cytomegalovirus-associated.

Sequencing used immunoSEQ multiplex PCR; TCRdb keeps in-frame clones, though not all of them. The sample has 56,000 or so clones; just over 90% are singletons. A word on this clone: Its specificity is unknown.

The V segment lost 5 bases and the J segment 7 bases; nucleotides outside the gene matches: 7. From germline, CDR1 is MNHEY and CDR2 SMNVEV (reference sequence). CDR3 size: 14 residues. The sequenced material came from PBMCs. The V call is TRBV27, the J call TRBJ1-5; the match to TRBD1 covers 8 bases. This TCR was recovered from a woman under 30 in good health and CMV-seropositive. CDR3 protein: CASSPTGGNQPQHF. The CDR3 DNA sequence: TGTGCCAGCAGTCCTACAGGGGGGAACCAGCCCCAGCATTTT.